This record covers a single TCR beta chain. This table comes from immunoSEQ multiplex PCR, and its TCRdb copy is limited to in-frame clones, with some not included. Of 250,000 to 400,000 clones listed, around 90% are singletons. The data originate from a study of blood T cell repertoires in COVID-19. The germline CDR1 and CDR2 sequences are SGHDT and YYEEEE. V lost 0 bases and J lost 11, with 11 bases in between. This CDR3 region has 12 residues. The chain is built from TRBV5-6 and TRBJ1-1; TRBD1 is a possible D gene (6 bases). Specimen: PBMCs or T cells enriched from blood (not recorded which). This TCR derives from a man in his fifties or sixties who had recovered from COVID-19. The CDR3 sequence is CASSLGAGEAFF. CDR3 in DNA: TGTGCCAGCAGCTTGGGGGCAGGGGAGGCTTTCTTT.